Sequencing of this T cell receptor (beta chain) was carried out in a study of shared clonotypes between healthy human individuals. V shed 2 bases and J shed 6 bases, with 23 bases lying between them. The germline gives CDR1 SGHRS, CDR2 YFSETQ. This CDR3 has 18 residues. CD45RO-negative cells were positively selected for CCR7, leaving out terminally differentiated effector memory CD45RA+ cells. Libraries were prepared by immunoSEQ multiplex PCR; TCRdb keeps only in-frame clonotypes and omits some of them. Of roughly 2.1 million clones detected, approximately 94% appear once; the ten largest clones hold more than 1.5%.

Input material: naive CD8+ T cells from PBMCs. The TCR comes from a man between 18 and 29 years old in good health. Some clones in this sample may be carry-over from other donors' samples. This chain uses TRBV5-1 with TRBJ2-2; D remains ambiguous. The CDR3 region has the DNA TGCGCCAGCAGCTTCGGGCAGAGTCAAACAACCGGCTCCGGGGAGCTGTTTTTT. Translating gives CASSFGQSQTTGSGELFF.